This T cell receptor beta chain came from a study of human T cells and chemical hapten exposure. Study context: Skin on the upper inner arm, 2 cm by 2 cm in size, was sensitized with 2% DPC.

Noted time point: patch test 2, 6 weeks after DPC sensitization. Indicated treatment: therapeutic diphenylcyclopropenone sensitization with weekly scalp DPC. This clonotype was found a few times. TCRdb reanalysed the RACE reads using MiXCR and keeps one entry per CDR3 protein. This sample has some 88,000 distinct CDR3 sequences; roughly 9.6% occur once, and the top ten carry about 2%. The V end was cut by 3 bases, the J end by 7 bases, with 20 bases between. The CDR3 runs to 15 residues. Looked up from germline, CDR1 is SGHRS and CDR2 is YFSETQ. V and J are TRBV5-1 and TRBJ2-7, with D unclear. This TCR was sampled from a man in his forties with alopecia areata. Some clones in this sample may be carry-over from other donors' samples. The sample here was whole blood, taken in connection with sensitization to the hapten diphenylcyclopropenone (DPC). CDR3 in amino acids: CASSSTPKGLGEQYF. CDR3 nucleotides: TGCGCCAGCAGCTCAACACCGAAGGGTTTGGGAGAGCAGTACTTC.